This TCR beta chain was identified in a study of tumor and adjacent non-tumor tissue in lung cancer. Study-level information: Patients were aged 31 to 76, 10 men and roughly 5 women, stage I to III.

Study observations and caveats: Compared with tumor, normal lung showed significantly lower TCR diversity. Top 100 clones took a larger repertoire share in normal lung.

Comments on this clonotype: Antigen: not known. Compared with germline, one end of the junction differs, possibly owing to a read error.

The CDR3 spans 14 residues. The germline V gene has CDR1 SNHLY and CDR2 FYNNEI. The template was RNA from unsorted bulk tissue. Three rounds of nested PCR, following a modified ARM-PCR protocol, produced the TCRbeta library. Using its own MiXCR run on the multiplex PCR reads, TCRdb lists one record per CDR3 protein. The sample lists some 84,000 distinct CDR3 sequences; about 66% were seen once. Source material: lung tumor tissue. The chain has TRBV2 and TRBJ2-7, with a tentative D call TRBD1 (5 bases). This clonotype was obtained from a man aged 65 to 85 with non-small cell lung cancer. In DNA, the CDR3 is TGTGCCAGCAGTCGCGTGGCAGGGATTGGCGAGCGGTACTTC. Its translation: CASSRVAGIGERYF.